Below, 18 T cell receptor beta chains from the same sample are listed, as sequenced in a study of blood T cell repertoires in COVID-19. Profiled with immunoSEQ multiplex PCR; TCRdb holds only in-frame clones, not every one. This sample has 200,000 to 250,000 clones, with around 80% found just once. The sequenced sample consisted of peripheral blood. These receptors all stem from a woman aged 35 to 49 with acute or convalescent COVID-19.

The chain employs TRBV18 and TRBJ1-1, with D possibly being TRBD1 (6 bases). Deletions cut 1 base from V and 4 bases from J, with 22 bases between. Germline V gives CDR1 KGHSH, CDR2 LQKENI. This CDR3 region has 18 residues. The chain's CDR3 is CASSPRYRDFAPSTEAFF. CDR3 nucleotides: TGTGCCAGCTCACCACGGTACAGGGATTTTGCACCGAGCACTGAAGCTTTCTTT.

This clone was seen only once. This CDR3 reads CASSQVGGGNEQFF. The CDR3 DNA reads TGTGCCAGCAGCCAAGTCGGGGGGGGGAATGAGCAGTTCTTC. The chain has TRBV3-1 (or the pseudogene TRBV3-2) and TRBJ2-1; 8 nucleotides agree with TRBD2. The V gene end was trimmed by 1 base and the J gene end by 7 bases; junction bases not matched to a gene: 3. This CDR3 spans 14 amino acids. Germline V gives CDR1 LGHDT, CDR2 YNNKEL (reference sequence).

As regards this clone: Other DNA sequences from this sample encode an identical CDR3 as well. The chain links TRBV19 to TRBJ1-1; 9 positions match TRBD1. V gave up 2 bases and J gave up 3 bases; unmatched junction bases: 1. The CDR3 has 14 residues. The germline CDR1 and CDR2 sequences are LNHDA and SQIVND (reference sequence). The CDR3 coding sequence is TGTGCCAGTAGTATAAGACAGGGGGACACTGAAGCTTTCTTT. Its protein is CASSIRQGDTEAFF.

The chain couples TRBV14 to TRBJ1-2, with D maybe TRBD1 (5 bases). Germline V gives CDR1 SGHDN, CDR2 FVKESK. CDR3 length: 17 amino acids. The germline V and J ends were trimmed by 1 base and 3 bases, with 18 bases remaining between them. The DNA for the CDR3 is TGTGCCAGCAGCCAAGGTGGGGCCAGCACAAGGGACTATGGCTACACCTTC. Its translation: CASSQGGASTRDYGYTF.

The V gene is TRBV24-1, the J gene TRBJ2-1; TRBD2 agrees at 7 bases. CDR3 length: 16 amino acids. J gave up 2 bases and V 5 bases, and 8 bases lay outside the gene matches. Germline V lookup: CDR1 KGHDR, CDR2 SFDVKD. The CDR3 coding sequence is TGTGCCACCAGTGCAGTGGGAGGGCAGGCCTACAATGAGCAGTTCTTC. It yields the protein CATSAVGGQAYNEQFF.

This clone was seen only once. The CDR3 is CAWSPGQGGSPLHF. Here the CDR3 DNA reads TGTGCCTGGAGCCCGGGACAGGGGGGTTCACCCCTCCACTTT. V gene TRBV30 combines with J gene TRBJ1-6, with 11 bases that match TRBD1. The V gene's germline CDR1 is GTSNPN and CDR2 SVGIG (reference sequence). The CDR3 contains 14 residues. V shed 3 bases and J 9 bases; nucleotides not matched to a gene: 4.

The chain links TRBV3-1 (or the pseudogene TRBV3-2) to TRBJ2-1; tentatively, D is TRBD2 (7 bases). The germline V gene encodes CDR1 LGHDT and CDR2 YNNKEL (reference sequence). The CDR3 length is 15 residues. V was trimmed by 2 bases and J by 4 bases, leaving 12 bases between them. Written as DNA, the CDR3 is TGTGCCAGCAGCCAAACGGGGGGCCCGTACAATGAGCAGTTCTTC. This encodes CASSQTGGPYNEQFF.

This clone was counted a few times. The chain joins TRBV30 to TRBJ1-2; D is unresolved. Germline lookup yields CDR1 GTSNPN and CDR2 SVGIG (reference sequence). The V gene lost 3 bases and the J gene lost 0 bases, with 14 bases spanning the gap. The CDR3 length is 15 residues. CDR3 sequence (DNA): TGTGCCTGGAGACAGCTACTCTCAGCTAACTATGGCTACACCTTC. The encoded protein is CAWRQLLSANYGYTF. Full variable domain (rest looked up from reference TRBV30 and TRBJ1-2): SQTIHQWPATLVQPVGSPLSLECTVEGTSNPNLYWYRQAAGRGLQLLFYSVGIGQISSEVPQNLSASRPQDRQFILSSKKLLLSDSGFYLCAWRQLLSANYGYTFGSGTRLTVV.

The CDR3 region has the DNA TGTGCCAGCAGCTCACAGGACCGTTCCTACAATGAGCAGTTCTTC. The encoded protein is CASSSQDRSYNEQFF. This chain links TRBV11-2 with TRBJ2-1; possibly TRBD1 for D (5 bases). Germline CDR1 is SGHAT and CDR2 is FQNNGV. CDR3 length: 15 residues. Between the trimmed V and J ends, which lost 4 bases and 1 base, there was a span of 11 bases.

This rearrangement joins TRBV19 to TRBJ2-1; 10 nucleotides align to TRBD2. J gave up 6 bases and V 7 bases, and 9 bases lay outside the gene matches. Germline V lookup: CDR1 LNHDA, CDR2 SQIVND (reference sequence). This CDR3 is 15 amino acids long. The CDR3 region has the DNA TGTGCCAGTATAAGCGGGGGGGGACTATTCAATGAGCAGTTCTTC. Encoded protein: CASISGGGLFNEQFF. Variable domain in full (rest from reference TRBV19 and TRBJ2-1): DGGITQSPKYLFRKEGQNVTLSCEQNLNHDAMYWYRQDPGQGLRLIYYSQIVNDFQKGDIAEGYSVSREKKESFPLTVTSAQKNPTAFYLCASISGGGLFNEQFFGPGTRLTVL.

In its sample, this clone was seen once. This sequence may be a read error, since a much larger clone differs from it by one base. The chain uses TRBV5-1 and TRBJ1-1; 8 positions match TRBD1. CDR1 and CDR2 (germline): SGHRS, YFSETQ. V was pared by 3 bases and J by 0 bases, with 1 base of the junction left unmatched. The CDR3 spans 14 residues. CDR3 sequence: CASSWTGLNTEAFF. CDR3 in DNA: TGCGCCAGCAGCTGGACAGGGTTGAACACTGAAGCTTTCTTT.

V and J are TRBV11-2 and TRBJ1-1; 11 positions agree with TRBD1. Germline V gene data show CDR1 as SGHAT and CDR2 as FQNNGV. V was pared by 3 bases and J by 4 bases, with 7 bases of the junction left unmatched. The CDR3 covers 16 residues. The chain's CDR3 is CASSLGQGEVFTEAFF. CDR3 bases: TGTGCCAGCAGCTTGGGACAGGGGGAAGTTTTCACTGAAGCTTTCTTT.

This clone was observed a single time. The chain recombines TRBV3-1 (or the pseudogene TRBV3-2) with TRBJ1-2; 7 positions match TRBD1. Losses at the gene ends were 4 bases for V and 8 bases for J; bases not matched to a gene: 16. In germline, CDR1 is LGHDT, CDR2 YNNKEL (reference sequence). This CDR3 spans 16 amino acids. Here the CDR3 DNA reads TGTGCCAGCAGCCCAACAGTAAATACAGGGGACGGCGGCTACACCTTC. This gives the protein CASSPTVNTGDGGYTF.

The rearrangement uses TRBV4-1 and TRBJ2-7; TRBD1 agrees at 7 bases. The CDR3 spans 15 residues. Looked up from germline, CDR1 is MGHRA and CDR2 is YSYEKL. V lost 6 bases to trimming and J lost 3 bases; unmatched junction nucleotides: 11. The CDR3 region is CASSHFRDRSYEQYF. The CDR3 nucleotides are TGCGCCAGCAGTCACTTCCGGGACAGAAGCTACGAGCAGTACTTC.

The chain combines TRBV9 with TRBJ1-1, with D possibly being TRBD1 (6 bases). CDR3 size: 14 residues. Germline assignment: CDR1 SGDLS and CDR2 YYNGEE. V was clipped by 4 bases and J by 1 base, with 11 bases between them. Here the CDR3 DNA reads TGTGCCAGCAGCACCGGACAGACGAACACTGAAGCTTTCTTT. It encodes CASSTGQTNTEAFF.

V usage is TRBV5-6 and J usage is TRBJ2-1; 12 bases align to TRBD2. J gave up 9 bases and V 1 base, and 14 bases lay outside the gene matches. CDR1 SGHDT and CDR2 YYEEEE come from the germline V gene. CDR3 length equals 18 residues. The DNA of the CDR3 is TGTGCCAGCAGCTTGAGGCGACTAGCGGGGGTGCCTCGGGGTGAGCAGTTCTTC. Translation gives CASSLRRLAGVPRGEQFF.

The chain is built from TRBV19 and TRBJ1-1; 8 nucleotides align to TRBD1. CDR3 length: 14 amino acids. V lost 3 bases to trimming and J lost 5 bases; unmatched junction nucleotides: 5. Germline CDR1 LNHDA, CDR2 SQIVND (reference sequence). For the CDR3, the DNA is TGTGCCAGTAGTATCACAGGGGGGGGTACTGAAGCTTTCTTT. Translated, it gives CASSITGGGTEAFF.

This chain connects TRBV5-1 to TRBJ2-1; 11 positions agree with TRBD2. J was trimmed by 9 bases and V by 0 bases; bases with no gene match: 11. The CDR3 sequence is 17 residues long. Germline V gene lookup returns CDR1 SGHRS and CDR2 YFSETQ. The CDR3 loop reads CASSLGTRLAGGAEQFF. The CDR3 nucleotides read TGCGCCAGCAGCTTGGGGACCCGGCTAGCGGGAGGCGCTGAGCAGTTCTTC.